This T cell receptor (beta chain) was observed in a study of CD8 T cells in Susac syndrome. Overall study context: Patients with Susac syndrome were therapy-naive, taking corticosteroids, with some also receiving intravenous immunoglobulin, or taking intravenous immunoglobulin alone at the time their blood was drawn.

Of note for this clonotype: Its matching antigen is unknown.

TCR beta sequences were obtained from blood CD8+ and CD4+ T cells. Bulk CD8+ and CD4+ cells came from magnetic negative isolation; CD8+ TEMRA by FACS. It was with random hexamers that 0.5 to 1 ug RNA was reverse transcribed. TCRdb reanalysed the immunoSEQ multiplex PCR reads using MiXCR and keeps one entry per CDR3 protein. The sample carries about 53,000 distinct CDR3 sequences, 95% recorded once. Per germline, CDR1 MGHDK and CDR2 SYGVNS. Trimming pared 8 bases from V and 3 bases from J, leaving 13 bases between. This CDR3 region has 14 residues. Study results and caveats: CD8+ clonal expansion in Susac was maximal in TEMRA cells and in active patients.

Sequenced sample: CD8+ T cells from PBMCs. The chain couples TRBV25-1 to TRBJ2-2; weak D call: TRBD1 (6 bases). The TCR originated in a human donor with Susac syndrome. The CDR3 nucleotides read TGTGCCAGCTCGGAGGCAGGGGACACCGGGGAGCTGTTTTTT. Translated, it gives CASSEAGDTGELFF.